Presented here are 32 T cell receptor beta chains from one specimen sequenced in a study of blood T cell repertoires in COVID-19. Here immunoSEQ multiplex PCR was the method, and the copy in TCRdb shows in-frame clones only, minus some. The table lists 130,000 to 150,000 clones, 70% to 90% of them singletons. The sample taken for sequencing was PBMCs or T cells enriched from blood (not recorded which). The receptor set was obtained from a woman aged 25 to 39 with acute COVID-19.

CDR3: CASSVATGSYNEQFF. Here the CDR3 DNA reads TGTGCCAGCAGCGTAGCAACAGGATCCTACAATGAGCAGTTCTTC. The rearrangement uses TRBV9 and TRBJ2-1; D may be TRBD1 (5 bases). V shed 0 bases and J shed 1 base, with 8 bases lying between them. CDR1 and CDR2 from the germline V gene are SGDLS and YYNGEE. CDR3 length: 15 residues.

The gene calls are TRBV5-4 and TRBJ2-2; 8 nucleotides line up with TRBD1. The germline CDR1 and CDR2 sequences are SGHNT and YYREEE (reference sequence). V shed 0 bases, J shed 5 bases, and the junction held 6 bases outside the gene matches. CDR3 size: 16 residues. DNA of the CDR3: TGTGCCAGCAGCTTGGCCGGGCAGGGGGCAACCGGGGAGCTGTTTTTT. It codes for CASSLAGQGATGELFF.

This sequence joins TRBV30 and TRBJ2-7; the D is unclear. Per germline, CDR1 GTSNPN and CDR2 SVGIG (reference sequence). With 0 bases removed from V and 3 bases from J, the gap between germline ends came to 9 bases. The CDR3 is 13 amino acids. CDR3 loop: CAWSVPSGYEQYF. CDR3 bases: TGTGCCTGGAGTGTACCTAGTGGCTACGAGCAGTACTTC.

The chain links TRBV15 to TRBJ2-1; 13 positions agree with TRBD2. Germline-derived CDR1 and CDR2 are LNHNV and YYDKDF (reference sequence). V was clipped by 3 bases and J by 9 bases; unmatched bases: 8. This CDR3 has 16 residues. CDR3 region: CATSSIRLAGGGEQFF. The CDR3 bases are TGTGCCACCAGCAGCATACGACTAGCGGGAGGAGGTGAGCAGTTCTTC.

The rearrangement links TRBV12-3 or TRBV12-4 to TRBJ1-4, with D maybe TRBD1 (5 bases). The CDR3 sequence is 13 residues long. Between the trimmed V and J ends, which lost 1 base and 14 bases, there was a span of 14 bases. The CDR3 DNA sequence: TGTGCCAGCAGTTTAGGGGACTCAGTAGGGCTGTTTTTT. This gives the protein CASSLGDSVGLFF.

The chain recombines TRBV7-6 with TRBJ2-7; TRBD2 is a possible D gene (6 bases). This CDR3 has 15 residues. The germline V gene has CDR1 SGHVS and CDR2 FNYEAQ. Trimming took 5 bases from V and 3 from J, leaving 17 bases between them. The CDR3 DNA is TGTGCCAGCAGCGAAGGGCCGGGAGAAGGCTACGAGCAGTACTTC. Translation gives CASSEGPGEGYEQYF.

The V and J genes are TRBV20-1 and TRBJ1-4; no definite D call. Between the trimmed V and J ends, which lost 3 bases and 0 bases, there was a span of 14 bases. Germline V gene sequence: CDR1 DFQATT, CDR2 SNEGSKA (reference sequence). CDR3 length: 16 residues. For the CDR3, the DNA is TGCAGTGCTAGTATTGGAGTTGCCGCAACTAATGAAAAACTGTTTTTT. Translated: CSASIGVAATNEKLFF.

The J gene is TRBJ1-4, the V gene TRBV30; 7 bases map to TRBD1. The germline gives CDR1 GTSNPN, CDR2 SVGIG (reference sequence). CDR3 size: 16 residues. Trimming at V came to 4 bases and at J to 2 bases, leaving 10 bases not matched to a gene. The CDR3 DNA reads TGTGCCTGGACCACAGGGGTAGTATCGACTAATGAAAAACTGTTTTTT. As protein: CAWTTGVVSTNEKLFF.

The genes are TRBV27 and TRBJ2-7, with TRBD1 matching over 7 bases. Per the germline V gene, CDR1 is MNHEY and CDR2 is SMNVEV (reference sequence). Trimming at V came to 2 bases and at J to 2 bases, leaving 3 bases not matched to a gene. This CDR3 has 14 residues. CDR3 amino acids: CASSLRDRTYEQYF. CDR3 DNA: TGTGCCAGCAGTTTAAGGGACAGAACCTACGAGCAGTACTTC.

This clone was seen more than once but under ten times. Other nucleotide sequences in the sample specify the same CDR3. This chain uses TRBV20-1 with TRBJ1-5; weak D call: TRBD1 (5 bases). The CDR3 is 13 residues long. Germline lookup yields CDR1 DFQATT and CDR2 SNEGSKA (reference sequence). Trimming left V 3 bases short and J 3 bases short, with 9 bases between. DNA for the CDR3: TGCAGTGCTAGTCAGGGCACCAATCAGCCCCAGCATTTT. Translating gives CSASQGTNQPQHF.

The chain combines TRBV7-3 with TRBJ2-2; D unclear. V was clipped by 4 bases and J by 6 bases, with 6 bases between them. This CDR3 comprises 12 residues. Per germline, CDR1 SGHTA and CDR2 FQGTGA. The CDR3 bases are TGTGCCAGCAGCTCCCCCGCCGGGGAGCTGTTTTTT. The encoded protein is CASSSPAGELFF.

The V call is TRBV7-2, the J call TRBJ1-1; D is uncertain. The V gene lost 2 bases and the J gene lost 1 base, with 5 bases spanning the gap. The CDR3 is 13 amino acids. CDR1 SGHTA and CDR2 FQGNSA come from the germline V gene. In DNA, the CDR3 is TGTGCCAGCAGCTTAACACCGAACACTGAAGCTTTCTTT. This translates into CASSLTPNTEAFF.

Concerning this clone itself: Other DNA sequences in the sample encode the same CDR3. The chain uses TRBV27 and TRBJ2-7; D not resolved. V gave up 3 bases and J gave up 3 bases, with 9 bases separating them. The germline gives CDR1 MNHEY, CDR2 SMNVEV (reference sequence). The CDR3 consists of 13 residues. The DNA of the CDR3 is TGTGCCAGCAGTTTTGATAGCAGCTACGAGCAGTACTTC. Amino acid sequence: CASSFDSSYEQYF.

This chain connects TRBV5-1 to TRBJ1-1, with D unclear. This CDR3 region has 13 residues. V dropped 4 bases and J dropped 1 base, with 8 bases sitting between them. Germline V CDR1 and CDR2: SGHRS, YFSETQ. Here the CDR3 DNA reads TGCGCCAGCAGCGACGCGGAGAACACTGAAGCTTTCTTT. Its protein product is CASSDAENTEAFF.

This clone has more than one count but fewer than ten. The CDR3 here is CASSQGLRDSLHGYTF. The CDR3 DNA reads TGTGCCAGCAGCCAAGGCCTCCGGGACAGCCTACATGGCTACACCTTC. This chain uses TRBV14 with TRBJ1-2, with 7 positions matching TRBD1. There are 16 residues in the CDR3. The V gene's germline CDR1 is SGHDN and CDR2 FVKESK. V trimming: 1 base; J trimming: 6 bases; junction bases outside the gene matches: 11.

The CDR3 DNA follows: TGTGCCAGCAGCTTGGCCGGGGGTACGCAGTATTTT. This sequence encodes CASSLAGGTQYF. This chain joins TRBV5-6 and TRBJ2-3; D possibly corresponds to TRBD2 (6 bases). Germline V gene lookup returns CDR1 SGHDT and CDR2 YYEEEE. V was trimmed by 0 bases and J by 8 bases, leaving 7 bases between them. This CDR3 comprises 12 residues.

The genes are TRBV11-2 and TRBJ2-7; 9 bases fit TRBD2. Germline CDR1 is SGHAT and CDR2 is FQNNGV. There are 18 residues in the CDR3. The trim removed 0 bases at V and 0 bases at J, leaving 9 bases unmatched. The CDR3 nucleotides are TGTGCCAGCAGCTTAGATGGTCCTAGCGGGACCCGCTCCTACGAGCAGTACTTC. Translating gives CASSLDGPSGTRSYEQYF.

V gene TRBV5-8 combines with J gene TRBJ2-7; D gene uncertain. In germline, CDR1 is SGHTS, CDR2 YDEGEE. The V end lost 0 bases, the J end lost 3 bases, and 7 bases lay between the germline ends. There are 13 residues in the CDR3. Here the CDR3 reads CASSLGHFYEQYF. The CDR3 DNA sequence: TGTGCCAGCAGCTTGGGTCATTTCTACGAGCAGTACTTC.

The chain recombines TRBV3-1 (or the pseudogene TRBV3-2) with TRBJ1-2, with D possibly being TRBD1 (5 bases). Trimming removed 5 bases at V and 8 bases at J, with 21 bases between. This CDR3 has 15 residues. Germline values: CDR1 LGHDT, CDR2 YNNKEL (reference sequence). The CDR3 protein is CASSYGGIRVSGYTF. CDR3 nucleotides: TGTGCCAGCAGCTACGGGGGGATTCGGGTGAGCGGCTACACCTTC.

The V gene is TRBV18, the J gene TRBJ2-3; TRBD2 aligns across 8 bases. The CDR3 covers 15 residues. J gave up 0 bases and V 4 bases, and 3 bases lay outside the gene matches. The germline V gene encodes CDR1 KGHSH and CDR2 LQKENI. The CDR3: CASSLSSGSTDTQYF. The CDR3 bases are TGTGCCAGCTCACTCTCTAGCGGGAGCACAGATACGCAGTATTTT. The full variable domain, with the rest looked up from reference TRBV18 and TRBJ2-3, is NAGVMQNPRHLVRRRGQEARLRCSPMKGHSHVYWYRQLPEEGLKFMVYLQKENIIDESGMPKERFSAEFPKEGPSILRIQQVVRGDSAAYFCASSLSSGSTDTQYFGPGTRLTVL.

This clone was picked up one time. The V gene is TRBV21-1, the J gene TRBJ1-1; TRBD1 is the table's D call and was not checked against the DNA. TRBV21-1 is shown as a pseudogene. The CDR3 consists of 17 residues. The CDR3 sequence is CASSKVDPGTGNTEAFF. The CDR3 DNA reads TGTGCCAGCAGCAAAGTTGACCCCGGGACAGGCAACACTGAAGCTTTCTTT.

J is TRBJ1-1 and V is TRBV2; D remains unclear. Trimming shortened V by 7 bases and J by 2 bases, and 11 bases separated the two germline ends. This CDR3 has 13 residues. CDR1 is SNHLY, CDR2 FYNNEI, per germline. The DNA for the CDR3 is TGTGCCAGCACTCGGGATATTAACACTGAAGCTTTCTTT. Its protein is CASTRDINTEAFF.

V gene TRBV28 combines with J gene TRBJ2-3, with 10 bases fitting TRBD1. The junction had 10 bases not matched to a gene; V was cut back by 6 bases and J by 4 bases. Germline CDR1 and CDR2: MDHEN and SYDVKM. This CDR3 region has 16 residues. The chain's CDR3 is CASRTADRGIPDTQYF. The CDR3 DNA reads as TGTGCCAGCAGGACAGCGGACAGGGGGATCCCAGATACGCAGTATTTT.

The chain joins TRBV28 to TRBJ2-2; tentative D call: TRBD1 (6 bases). This CDR3 contains 17 residues. Germline CDR1 reads MDHEN; CDR2 reads SYDVKM. Trimming removed 4 bases from V and 2 bases from J, with 17 bases in between. For the CDR3, the DNA is TGTGCCAGCAGTTCCTCGACAGGCCACATAAACACCGGGGAGCTGTTTTTT. It encodes CASSSSTGHINTGELFF. Combining the CDR3 with reference TRBV28 and TRBJ2-2 gives the whole variable domain DVKVTQSSRYLVKRTGEKVFLECVQDMDHENMFWYRQDPGLGLRLIYFSYDVKMKEKGDIPEGYSVSREKKERFSLILESASTNQTSMYLCASSSSTGHINTGELFFGEGSRLTVL.

The chain employs TRBV14 and TRBJ2-2, with 8 bases matching TRBD2. Germline assignment: CDR1 SGHDN and CDR2 FVKESK. This CDR3 comprises 15 residues. V lost 4 bases and J lost 6; bases outside the gene matches: 7. This chain's CDR3 is CASSRRTSFPGELFF. CDR3 sequence (DNA): TGTGCCAGCAGCCGGAGGACTAGCTTCCCCGGGGAGCTGTTTTTT.

The V and J genes are TRBV6-1 and TRBJ2-7, with D possibly TRBD2 on 5 matching bases. Germline assignment: CDR1 MNHNS and CDR2 SASEGT. The length of the CDR3 is 14 residues. Trimming took off 2 bases at V and 8 bases at J, with 16 bases between the two ends. Here the CDR3 reads CASSEKVLAVKQYF. The CDR3, as DNA: TGTGCCAGCAGTGAAAAGGTCCTAGCTGTCAAGCAGTACTTC.

A single count supports this clone. CDR3: CASTPLSGGAFGANVLTF. The CDR3 nucleotides are TGTGCCAGCACCCCCTTGTCAGGGGGCGCCTTTGGGGCCAACGTCCTGACTTTC. The chain is built from TRBV27 and TRBJ2-6, with 8 nucleotides matching TRBD1. This CDR3 is built from 18 residues. V shed 7 bases, J shed 3 bases, and the junction held 14 bases outside the gene matches. In germline, CDR1 is MNHEY, CDR2 SMNVEV (reference sequence).

The rearrangement uses TRBV6-5 and TRBJ2-7; maybe TRBD1 (5 bases). With 4 bases removed from V and 5 bases from J, the gap between germline ends came to 12 bases. This CDR3 comprises 13 residues. The germline CDR1 and CDR2 sequences are MNHEY and SVGAGI. In DNA, the CDR3 is TGTGCCAGCAGTTGGGGCCCTACCCACGAGCAGTACTTC. Its translation is CASSWGPTHEQYF.

The chain carries TRBV27 and TRBJ1-2, with TRBD1 identical over 8 bases. Germline V CDR1 and CDR2: MNHEY, SMNVEV (reference sequence). This CDR3 is 17 amino acids long. The V and J ends lost 1 base and 2 bases, in that order; junction bases with no gene match: 9. The CDR3 protein is CASSLLGGQGPNYGYTF. CDR3 nucleotide sequence: TGTGCCAGCAGTTTATTGGGAGGACAGGGACCCAACTATGGCTACACCTTC.

This clone was seen a handful of times. The chain recombines TRBV5-4 with TRBJ2-1; D is perhaps TRBD1 (5 bases). The CDR3 length is 16 residues. Trimming took 0 bases from V and 1 from J, leaving 11 bases between them. Germline values: CDR1 SGHNT, CDR2 YYREEE (reference sequence). The CDR3 loop reads CASSLGGAASYNEQFF. As DNA, the CDR3 is TGTGCCAGCAGCTTGGGTGGGGCAGCATCCTACAATGAGCAGTTCTTC.

The genes are TRBV15 and TRBJ2-1, with D tentatively TRBD1 (6 bases). The V gene's germline CDR1 is LNHNV and CDR2 YYDKDF (reference sequence). The V gene lost 2 bases and the J gene lost 8 bases, with 19 bases spanning the gap. The CDR3 spans 16 residues. The CDR3: CATSRPLQGAPYEQFF. DNA for the CDR3: TGTGCCACCAGCAGACCTCTACAGGGCGCACCTTATGAGCAGTTCTTC. Full variable domain (missing parts from reference TRBV15 and TRBJ2-1): DAMVIQNPRYQVTQFGKPVTLSCSQTLNHNVMYWYQQKSSQAPKLLFHYYDKDFNNEADTPDNFQSRRPNTSFCFLDIRSPGLGDTAMYLCATSRPLQGAPYEQFFGPGTRLTVL.

This clone appeared once. The chain has TRBV29-1 and TRBJ2-7; D is possibly TRBD2 (6 bases). Trimming pared 4 bases from V and 0 bases from J, leaving 13 bases between. The CDR3 has 14 amino acids. The germline gives CDR1 SQVTM, CDR2 ANQGSEA. CDR3 sequence reads: CSVVLLAGSYEQYF. The CDR3 DNA sequence: TGCAGCGTTGTTCTACTAGCTGGCTCCTACGAGCAGTACTTC.